These 27 T cell receptor beta chains were sequenced from one sample in a study of beta chain features in type 1 diabetes. Study-wide results and caveats: The study found moderately but significantly shorter TCRB CDR3s in all four CD4+ subsets of Type 1 diabetes patients.

The antigens of these receptors remain unknown. Isolated RNA was reverse transcribed in full, so expressed TCRB transcripts were sequenced. Only in-frame clones appear in the TCRdb table, and some are missing; sequencing was by immunoSEQ multiplex PCR. The sample holds around 710,000 clones, around 12% seen once. Specimen: naive CD4+ T cells from blood. The source is a young man with type 1 diabetes.

This clone has just a few counts. The CDR3 loop is CASSLDYLEQFF. DNA for the CDR3: TGCGCCAGCAGCCTGGACTACCTCGAGCAGTTCTTC. V usage is TRBV5-1 and J usage is TRBJ2-1; possibly TRBD2 for D (6 bases). Trimming took 4 bases from V and 10 from J, leaving 12 bases between them. The CDR3 consists of 12 residues. Looked up from germline, CDR1 is SGHRS and CDR2 is YFSETQ.

The chain couples TRBV29-1 to TRBJ2-5; 9 nucleotides match TRBD2. V lost 6 bases, J lost 5 bases, and 19 bases stayed unmatched. CDR1 and CDR2 from the germline V gene are SQVTM and ANQGSEA. This CDR3 region has 17 residues. CDR3 nucleotides: TGCAGCGTCCCAATTGGGGCTAGCGGGACGATGTGGGAGACCCAGTACTTC. The encoded protein is CSVPIGASGTMWETQYF. The full variable domain, with the rest looked up from reference TRBV29-1 and TRBJ2-5, is SAVISQKPSRDICQRGTSLTIQCQVDSQVTMMFWYRQQPGQSLTLIATANQGSEATYESGFVIDKFPISRPNLTFSTLTVSNMSPEDSSIYLCSVPIGASGTMWETQYFGPGTRLLVL.

This clone was counted a few times. The chain is built from TRBV7-2 and TRBJ2-1; possibly TRBD2 for D (6 bases). Germline loops: CDR1 SGHTA, CDR2 FQGNSA. The CDR3 sequence is 16 residues long. Trimming shortened V by 6 bases and J by 1 base, and 16 bases separated the two germline ends. In nucleotides, the CDR3 is TGTGCCAGCAGACCCTCCGGGACTGAGTCCTACAATGAGCAGTTCTTC. It codes for CASRPSGTESYNEQFF. The whole variable domain, remainder taken from reference TRBV7-2 and TRBJ2-1, is GAGVSQSPSNKVTEKGKDVELRCDPISGHTALYWYRQSLGQGLEFLIYFQGNSAPDKSGLPSDRFSAERTGGSVSTLTIQRTQQEDSAVYLCASRPSGTESYNEQFFGPGTRLTVL.

This clone appeared a few times. The rearrangement links TRBV5-1 to TRBJ1-1; D remains unclear. Trimming left V 6 bases short and J 1 base short, with 10 bases between. The length of the CDR3 is 13 residues. Germline V gene lookup returns CDR1 SGHRS and CDR2 YFSETQ. CDR3: CASTGGGNTEAFF. CDR3 in DNA: TGCGCCAGCACGGGCGGCGGGAACACTGAAGCTTTCTTT.

The CDR3, as DNA: TGTGCCAGCTCACCACGCGACAGGGTTTCTGGAAACACCATATATTTT. Residues: CASSPRDRVSGNTIYF. The V call is TRBV18, the J call TRBJ1-3; 7 nucleotides align to TRBD1. J was trimmed by 1 base and V by 1 base; bases with no gene match: 4. Germline V gene lookup returns CDR1 KGHSH and CDR2 LQKENI. CDR3 length equals 16 residues. Complete variable domain (other parts from reference TRBV18 and TRBJ1-3): NAGVMQNPRHLVRRRGQEARLRCSPMKGHSHVYWYRQLPEEGLKFMVYLQKENIIDESGMPKERFSAEFPKEGPSILRIQQVVRGDSAAYFCASSPRDRVSGNTIYFGEGSWLTVV.

The V call is TRBV4-1, the J call TRBJ2-3; no clear D gene. The CDR3 sequence is 12 residues long. The V gene lost 5 bases and the J gene lost 0 bases, with 3 bases spanning the gap. Germline V gene sequence: CDR1 MGHRA, CDR2 YSYEKL. In DNA form, the CDR3 reads TGCGCCAGCAGCGAGAGCACAGATACGCAGTATTTT. Residues: CASSESTDTQYF.

A remark on this clone: Other DNA sequences of this sample code for an identical CDR3. This chain uses TRBV5-1 with TRBJ2-3, with 7 nucleotides matching TRBD1. Germline CDR1 and CDR2: SGHRS and YFSETQ. The CDR3 extends over 14 amino acids. With 4 bases clipped from V and 1 base from J, the junction kept 3 bases outside the gene matches. CDR3 DNA: TGCGCCAGCAGCCCAGGACAGGGCACAGATACGCAGTATTTT. Amino acid sequence: CASSPGQGTDTQYF.

This clone has a handful of counts. Other DNA sequences in the same sample also yield this CDR3. The CDR3 spells CASSYSDTQYF. In DNA, the CDR3 is TGTGCCAGCAGTTATTCTGATACGCAGTATTTT. The chain is built from TRBV6-5 and TRBJ2-3; the D is unclear. With 3 bases removed from V and 6 bases from J, the gap between germline ends came to 4 bases. The CDR3 spans 11 residues. Germline CDR1 MNHEY, CDR2 SVGAGI.

The chain recombines TRBV6-5 with TRBJ2-6; no clear D gene. There are 16 residues in the CDR3. Germline assignment: CDR1 MNHEY and CDR2 SVGAGI. Trimming stripped 0 bases from V and 2 bases from J, with 8 bases between. CDR3 sequence (DNA): TGTGCCAGCAGTTACTCGATGGGGACTGGGGCCAACGTCCTGACTTTC. Encoded protein: CASSYSMGTGANVLTF.

The chain combines TRBV30 with TRBJ1-3; D remains unclear. The CDR3 loop spans 15 amino acids. From germline, CDR1 is GTSNPN and CDR2 SVGIG (reference sequence). Trimming stripped 0 bases from V and 0 bases from J, with 9 bases between. The DNA for the CDR3 is TGTGCCTGGAGTGTACGGGTTAGCTCTGGAAACACCATATATTTT. It is translated as CAWSVRVSSGNTIYF.

The rearrangement links TRBV4-2 to TRBJ2-7; 7 bases agree with TRBD2. Germline CDR1 and CDR2: LGHNA and YNFKEQ. The CDR3 covers 19 residues. Germline trimming cut 6 bases from V and 4 bases from J; bases unmatched to any gene: 24. The CDR3 here is CASSRQIIRTGRGEYEQYF. The CDR3 DNA reads TGTGCCAGCAGTCGCCAGATTATCAGGACCGGACGGGGGGAGTACGAGCAGTACTTC.

The J gene is TRBJ1-5, the V gene TRBV2; D not certain. Trimming shortened V by 7 bases and J by 4 bases, and 17 bases separated the two germline ends. There are 15 residues in the CDR3. Germline V CDR1 and CDR2: SNHLY, FYNNEI. The CDR3, as DNA: TGTGCCAGCAATCTCGGACGGCTGGGGAATCAGCCCCAGCATTTT. Amino acid sequence: CASNLGRLGNQPQHF.

This clone was picked up a small number of times. This chain uses TRBV4-2 with TRBJ2-3; 10 nucleotides line up with TRBD2. V lost 0 bases, J lost 4 bases, and 4 bases stayed unmatched. The CDR3 is made up of 16 amino acids. Germline CDR1 and CDR2: LGHNA and YNFKEQ. The CDR3 loop is CASSQEQRGGPDTQYF. The CDR3 DNA sequence: TGTGCCAGCAGCCAAGAACAGCGGGGGGGCCCAGATACGCAGTATTTT.

The V call is TRBV7-6, the J call TRBJ2-3, with TRBD1 identical over 8 bases. From germline, CDR1 is SGHVS and CDR2 FNYEAQ. The V segment lost 5 bases and the J segment 1 base; nucleotides outside the gene matches: 14. This CDR3 has 18 residues. The CDR3 DNA follows: TGTGCCAGCAGCCCTCCGGGACAGGCCCCTGGGGGCACAGATACGCAGTATTTT. This gives the protein CASSPPGQAPGGTDTQYF.

This clone was detected only a few times. This sequence joins TRBV7-8 and TRBJ2-3, with unresolved D. The CDR3 has 14 amino acids. The ends were cut back, 2 bases at V and 1 base at J, with 7 bases in the middle. Germline V gene data show CDR1 as SGHVS and CDR2 as FQNEAQ. As DNA, the CDR3 is TGTGCCAGCAGCTTAAGCGTCGGCACAGATACGCAGTATTTT. It translates to CASSLSVGTDTQYF.

This clone was observed a handful of times. The rearrangement links TRBV7-9 to TRBJ2-5; D is uncertain. V lost 3 bases, J lost 2 bases, and 7 bases lay in between. Germline V gene lookup returns CDR1 SEHNR and CDR2 FQNEAQ (reference sequence). This CDR3 contains 13 residues. The CDR3 bases are TGTGCCAGCAGCTTGACCAATCAAGAGACCCAGTACTTC. The encoded protein is CASSLTNQETQYF.

This rearrangement joins TRBV27 to TRBJ2-1, with 9 bases lining up with TRBD2. After removal of 5 bases from V and 0 bases from J, the junction contained 5 bases not matched to a gene. Germline V CDR1 and CDR2: MNHEY, SMNVEV (reference sequence). This CDR3 is 16 amino acids long. This CDR3 reads CASSVGLAGSYNEQFF. In nucleotides, the CDR3 is TGTGCCAGCAGTGTGGGACTAGCCGGCTCCTACAATGAGCAGTTCTTC.

The J gene is TRBJ2-2, the V gene TRBV5-4; D may correspond to TRBD1 or TRBD2 (5 bases each). CDR3 length equals 17 residues. Deletions cut 0 bases from V and 2 bases from J, with 14 bases between. Germline V lookup: CDR1 SGHNT, CDR2 YYREEE (reference sequence). CDR3 sequence reads: CASSLGQGAINTGELFF. For the CDR3, the DNA is TGTGCCAGCAGCTTGGGGCAGGGAGCCATTAACACCGGGGAGCTGTTTTTT.

In this sample, this clone turned up a few times. The chain carries TRBV2 and TRBJ1-2; 9 nucleotides line up with TRBD1. From germline, CDR1 is SNHLY and CDR2 FYNNEI. The V segment lost 3 bases and the J segment 4 bases; nucleotides outside the gene matches: 3. The CDR3 has 14 amino acids. The chain's CDR3 is CASSEGDRAYGYTF. The DNA for the CDR3 is TGTGCCAGCAGTGAGGGGGACAGGGCCTATGGCTACACCTTC.

This clone appeared a few times. The sample has other DNA sequences that encode this CDR3 too. The J gene is TRBJ2-7, the V gene TRBV2, with D hard to call. This CDR3 is built from 12 residues. Germline CDR1 is SNHLY and CDR2 is FYNNEI. Trimming removed 2 bases at V and 3 bases at J, with 5 bases between. This CDR3 is CASSESSYEQYF. The CDR3 DNA follows: TGTGCCAGCAGTGAAAGCAGCTACGAGCAGTACTTC.

The CDR3 bases are TGTGCCAGCAGCCCACAGGCTGATGCGCAGTATTTT. As protein: CASSPQADAQYF. The chain combines TRBV7-2 with TRBJ2-3; perhaps TRBD1 as D (5 bases). V was cut by 5 bases and J by 10 bases, with 13 bases left in between. Looked up from germline, CDR1 is SGHTA and CDR2 is FQGNSA. The CDR3 runs to 12 residues.

The J gene is TRBJ2-1, the V gene TRBV7-2, with D perhaps TRBD2 (6 bases). The CDR3 loop spans 12 amino acids. Trimming shortened V by 4 bases and J by 12 bases, and 13 bases separated the two germline ends. CDR1 and CDR2 from the germline V gene are SGHTA and FQGNSA. CDR3 DNA sequence: TGTGCCAGCAGCTCAGTCACTAGCTTGCAGTTCTTC. Amino acids: CASSSVTSLQFF.

The chain employs TRBV28 and TRBJ2-5; the match to TRBD2 covers 8 bases. Germline lookup yields CDR1 MDHEN and CDR2 SYDVKM. The trim removed 5 bases at V and 2 bases at J, leaving 7 bases unmatched. The CDR3 consists of 15 residues. The CDR3 bases are TGTGCCAGCAGTAGGCCAGCGGGGGCACAAGAGACCCAGTACTTC. It codes for CASSRPAGAQETQYF. The whole variable domain, remainder taken from reference TRBV28 and TRBJ2-5, is DVKVTQSSRYLVKRTGEKVFLECVQDMDHENMFWYRQDPGLGLRLIYFSYDVKMKEKGDIPEGYSVSREKKERFSLILESASTNQTSMYLCASSRPAGAQETQYFGPGTRLLVL.

The CDR3 is CASSQEGAGNTDTQYF. The CDR3 DNA reads as TGCGCCAGCAGCCAAGAAGGAGCGGGGAACACAGATACGCAGTATTTT. The gene calls are TRBV4-3 and TRBJ2-3, with 7 bases identical to TRBD2. Germline CDR1 and CDR2: LGHNA and YSLEER. This CDR3 has 16 residues. The V segment lost 0 bases and the J segment 2 bases; nucleotides outside the gene matches: 5.

This chain uses TRBV9 with TRBJ2-2; D might be TRBD2 (6 bases). Germline V gives CDR1 SGDLS, CDR2 YYNGEE. Trimming shortened V by 6 bases and J by 5 bases, and 14 bases separated the two germline ends. This CDR3 contains 14 residues. The CDR3 here is CASNAGPGTGELFF. As DNA, the CDR3 is TGTGCCAGCAATGCGGGGCCGGGAACCGGGGAGCTGTTTTTT.

This clone has only a few counts. Other DNA sequences in this sample translate to the same CDR3. J is TRBJ2-5 and V is TRBV20-1; TRBD2 might be the D (5 bases). The V gene's germline CDR1 is DFQATT and CDR2 SNEGSKA (reference sequence). V dropped 4 bases and J dropped 2 bases, with 5 bases sitting between them. CDR3 length: 11 amino acids. CDR3 coding DNA: TGCAGTGCTATAGCGCAAGAGACCCAGTACTTC. Translated: CSAIAQETQYF.

This clone was recorded a few times. This chain joins TRBV10-2 and TRBJ2-7, with D hard to call. This CDR3 contains 12 residues. CDR1 is WSHSY and CDR2 is SAAADI in the germline V gene. Trimming cost V 4 bases and J 1 base, with 5 bases left between them. CDR3 nucleotide sequence: TGCGCCAGCAGTGGTTCGTCCTACGAGCAGTACTTC. Amino acid sequence: CASSGSSYEQYF.